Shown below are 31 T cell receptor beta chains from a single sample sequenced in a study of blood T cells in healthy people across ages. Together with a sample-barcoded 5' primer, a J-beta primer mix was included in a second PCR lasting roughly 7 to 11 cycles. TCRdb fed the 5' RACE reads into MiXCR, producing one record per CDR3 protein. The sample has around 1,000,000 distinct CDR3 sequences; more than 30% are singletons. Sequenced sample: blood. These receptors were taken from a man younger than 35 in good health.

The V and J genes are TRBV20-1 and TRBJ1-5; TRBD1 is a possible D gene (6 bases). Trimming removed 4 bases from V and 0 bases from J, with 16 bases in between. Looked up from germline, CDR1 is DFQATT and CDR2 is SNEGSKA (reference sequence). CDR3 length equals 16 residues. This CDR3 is CSATRGGLRSNQPQHF. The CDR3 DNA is TGCAGTGCTACCCGGGGGGGCCTACGTAGCAATCAGCCCCAGCATTTT.

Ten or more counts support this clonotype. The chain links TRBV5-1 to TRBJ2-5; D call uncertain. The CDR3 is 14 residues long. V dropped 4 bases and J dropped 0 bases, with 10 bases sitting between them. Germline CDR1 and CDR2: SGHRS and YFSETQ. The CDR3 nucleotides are TGCGCCAGCAGCCCCCCCGGGTACCAAGAGACCCAGTACTTC. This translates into CASSPPGYQETQYF.

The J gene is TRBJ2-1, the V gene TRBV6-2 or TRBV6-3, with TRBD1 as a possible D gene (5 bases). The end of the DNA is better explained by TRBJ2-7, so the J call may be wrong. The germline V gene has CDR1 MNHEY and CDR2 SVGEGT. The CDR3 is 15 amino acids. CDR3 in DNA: TGTGCCAGCAGTTACAGGGGATCCTTCTACAATGAGCAGTACTTC. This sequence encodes CASSYRGSFYNEQYF.

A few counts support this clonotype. The CDR3 sequence is CASSKVNDRGPTYEQYF. The CDR3 nucleotides read TGTGCCAGCAGCAAAGTAAACGACAGGGGACCCACCTACGAGCAGTACTTC. The V gene is TRBV21-1, the J gene TRBJ2-7; the table's D call, TRBD1, has no DNA check behind it. TRBV21-1 is classified as a pseudogene. This CDR3 is 17 amino acids long.

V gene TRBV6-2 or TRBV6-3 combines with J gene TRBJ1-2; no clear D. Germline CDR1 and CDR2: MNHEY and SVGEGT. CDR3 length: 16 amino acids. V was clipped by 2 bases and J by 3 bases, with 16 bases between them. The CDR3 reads CASSYPQTSLHYGYTF. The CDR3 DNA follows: TGTGCCAGCAGTTACCCCCAGACAAGTCTTCACTATGGCTACACCTTC.

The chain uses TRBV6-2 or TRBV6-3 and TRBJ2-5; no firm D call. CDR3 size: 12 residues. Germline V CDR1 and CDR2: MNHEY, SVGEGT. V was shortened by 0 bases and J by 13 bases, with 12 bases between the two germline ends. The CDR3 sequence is CASSYSSRTRYF. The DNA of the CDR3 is TGTGCCAGCAGTTACTCGTCCCGTACGCGGTACTTC.

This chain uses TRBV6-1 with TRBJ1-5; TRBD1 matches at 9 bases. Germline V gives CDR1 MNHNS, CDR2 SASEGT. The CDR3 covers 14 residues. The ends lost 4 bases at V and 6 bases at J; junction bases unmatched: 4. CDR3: CASSADRGVQPQHF. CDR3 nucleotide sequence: TGTGCCAGCAGTGCCGACAGGGGGGTTCAGCCCCAGCATTTT.

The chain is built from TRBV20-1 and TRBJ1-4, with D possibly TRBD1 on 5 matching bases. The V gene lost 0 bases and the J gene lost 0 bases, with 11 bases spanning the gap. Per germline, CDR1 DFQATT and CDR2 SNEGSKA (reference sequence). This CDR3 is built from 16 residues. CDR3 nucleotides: TGCAGTGCTAGAGATACTGACAGAACAACTAATGAAAAACTGTTTTTT. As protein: CSARDTDRTTNEKLFF.

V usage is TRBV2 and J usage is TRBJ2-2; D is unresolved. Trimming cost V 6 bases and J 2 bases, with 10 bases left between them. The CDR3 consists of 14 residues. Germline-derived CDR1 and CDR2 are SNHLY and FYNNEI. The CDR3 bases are TGTGCCAGCAGCAGGACGCTAAACACCGGGGAGCTGTTTTTT. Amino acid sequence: CASSRTLNTGELFF.

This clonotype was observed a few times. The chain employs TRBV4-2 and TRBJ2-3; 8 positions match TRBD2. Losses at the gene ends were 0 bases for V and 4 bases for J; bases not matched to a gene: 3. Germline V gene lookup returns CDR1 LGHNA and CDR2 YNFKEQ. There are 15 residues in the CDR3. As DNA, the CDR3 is TGTGCCAGCAGCCAAGAGGTCGGGAGGGCAGATACGCAGTATTTT. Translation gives CASSQEVGRADTQYF.

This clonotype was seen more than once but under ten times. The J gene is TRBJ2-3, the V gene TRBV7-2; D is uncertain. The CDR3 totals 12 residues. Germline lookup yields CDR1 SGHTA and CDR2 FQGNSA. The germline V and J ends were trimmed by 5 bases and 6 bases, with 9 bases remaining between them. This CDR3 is CASSKLRDTQYF. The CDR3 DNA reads TGTGCCAGCAGCAAACTCAGGGATACGCAGTATTTT. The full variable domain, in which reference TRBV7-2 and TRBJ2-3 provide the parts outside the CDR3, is GAGVSQSPSNKVTEKGKDVELRCDPISGHTALYWYRQSLGQGLEFLIYFQGNSAPDKSGLPSDRFSAERTGGSVSTLTIQRTQQEDSAVYLCASSKLRDTQYFGPGTRLTVL.

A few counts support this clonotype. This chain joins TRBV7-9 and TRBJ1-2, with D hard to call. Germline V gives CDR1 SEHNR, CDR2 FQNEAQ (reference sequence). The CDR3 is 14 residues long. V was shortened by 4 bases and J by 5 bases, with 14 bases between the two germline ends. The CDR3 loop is CASSSGGLGYGYTF. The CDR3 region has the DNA TGTGCCAGCAGCTCGGGAGGTCTAGGATATGGCTACACCTTC.

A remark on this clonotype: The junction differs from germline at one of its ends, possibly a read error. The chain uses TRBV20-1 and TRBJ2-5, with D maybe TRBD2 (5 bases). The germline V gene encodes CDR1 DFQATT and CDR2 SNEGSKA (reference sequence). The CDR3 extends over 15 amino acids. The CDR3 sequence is CSAREGSSWTETQYF. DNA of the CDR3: TGCAGCGCTAGAGAGGGCTCGTCCTGGACAGAGACCCAGTACTTC.

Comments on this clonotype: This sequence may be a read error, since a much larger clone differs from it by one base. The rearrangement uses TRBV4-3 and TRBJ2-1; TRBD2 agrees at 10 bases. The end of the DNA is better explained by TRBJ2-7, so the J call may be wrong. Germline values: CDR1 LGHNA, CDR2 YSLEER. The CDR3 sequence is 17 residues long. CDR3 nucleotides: TGCGCCAGCAGCCTCGAGGTAGCGGGGGGAAATAACAATGAGCAGTACTTC. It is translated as CASSLEVAGGNNNEQYF.

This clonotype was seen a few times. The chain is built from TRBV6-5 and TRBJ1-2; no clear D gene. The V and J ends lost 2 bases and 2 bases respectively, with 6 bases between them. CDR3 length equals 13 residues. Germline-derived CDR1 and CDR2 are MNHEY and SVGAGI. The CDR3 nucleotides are TGTGCCAGCAGTTACGTATCAAACTATGGCTACACCTTC. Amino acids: CASSYVSNYGYTF.

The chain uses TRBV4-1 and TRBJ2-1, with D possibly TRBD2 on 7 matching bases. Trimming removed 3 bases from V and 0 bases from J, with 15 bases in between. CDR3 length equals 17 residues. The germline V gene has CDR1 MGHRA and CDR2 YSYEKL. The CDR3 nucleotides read TGCGCCAGCAGCCACGAAGGCGGGGGCTACTCCTACAATGAGCAGTTCTTC. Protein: CASSHEGGGYSYNEQFF.

The CDR3 protein is CASSRSGEYNEQYF. CDR3 DNA: TGTGCCAGCAGTCGTAGCGGCGAGTACAATGAGCAGTACTTC. The V and J genes are TRBV2 and TRBJ2-1; a possible D gene is TRBD2 (6 bases). The J call is uncertain, as TRBJ2-7 better fits the DNA end. The CDR3 contains 14 residues. Germline V gene lookup returns CDR1 SNHLY and CDR2 FYNNEI.

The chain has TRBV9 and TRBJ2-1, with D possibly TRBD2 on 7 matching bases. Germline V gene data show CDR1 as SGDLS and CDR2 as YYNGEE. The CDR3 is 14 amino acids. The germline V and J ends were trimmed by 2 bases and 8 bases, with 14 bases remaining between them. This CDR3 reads CASSVRGAVDEQFF. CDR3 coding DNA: TGTGCCAGCAGCGTTCGGGGGGCGGTGGATGAGCAGTTCTTC.

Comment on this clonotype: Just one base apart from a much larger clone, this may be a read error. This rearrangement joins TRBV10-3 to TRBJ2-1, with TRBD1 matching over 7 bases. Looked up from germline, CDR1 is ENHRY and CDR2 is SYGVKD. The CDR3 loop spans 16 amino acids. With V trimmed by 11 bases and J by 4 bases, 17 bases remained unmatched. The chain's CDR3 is CASEATGSGSYNEQFF. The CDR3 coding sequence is TGTGCCTCCGAGGCGACAGGGAGCGGTTCTTACAATGAGCAGTTCTTC.

As DNA, the CDR3 is TGTGCCAGCAGCCCCCGGGACTTAGCGATGGCCGGGGAGCTGTTTTTT. Protein: CASSPRDLAMAGELFF. The chain recombines TRBV9 with TRBJ2-2, with D perhaps matching TRBD2 (6 bases). The CDR3 loop spans 16 amino acids. Germline V CDR1 and CDR2: SGDLS, YYNGEE. V lost 4 bases to trimming and J lost 6 bases, with 19 bases between them.

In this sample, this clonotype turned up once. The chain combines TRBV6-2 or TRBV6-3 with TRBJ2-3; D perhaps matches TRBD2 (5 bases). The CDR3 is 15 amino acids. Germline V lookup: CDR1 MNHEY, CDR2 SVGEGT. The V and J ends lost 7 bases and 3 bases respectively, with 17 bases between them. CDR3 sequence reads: CASTDRGRQTDTQYF. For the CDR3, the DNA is TGTGCCAGCACCGACCGAGGGCGGCAGACAGATACGCAGTATTTT.

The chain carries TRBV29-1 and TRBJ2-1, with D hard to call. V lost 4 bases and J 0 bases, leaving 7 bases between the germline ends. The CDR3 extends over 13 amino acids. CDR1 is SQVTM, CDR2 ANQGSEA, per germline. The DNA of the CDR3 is TGCAGCGTTGTTGCGACCTCCTACAATGAGCAGTTCTTC. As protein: CSVVATSYNEQFF.

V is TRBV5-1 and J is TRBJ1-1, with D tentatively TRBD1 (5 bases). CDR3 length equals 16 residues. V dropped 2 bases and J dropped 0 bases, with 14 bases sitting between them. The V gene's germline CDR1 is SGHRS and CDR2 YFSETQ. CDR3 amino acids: CASSLQPGTLNTEAFF. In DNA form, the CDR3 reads TGCGCCAGCAGCTTACAACCCGGGACGTTGAACACTGAAGCTTTCTTT.

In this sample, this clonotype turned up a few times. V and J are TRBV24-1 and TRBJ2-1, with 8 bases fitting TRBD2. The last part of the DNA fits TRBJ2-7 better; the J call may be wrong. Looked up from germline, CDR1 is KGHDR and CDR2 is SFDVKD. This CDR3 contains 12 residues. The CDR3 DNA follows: TGTGCCACCGTAGCGGGAAACAATGAGCAGTACTTC. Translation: CATVAGNNEQYF.

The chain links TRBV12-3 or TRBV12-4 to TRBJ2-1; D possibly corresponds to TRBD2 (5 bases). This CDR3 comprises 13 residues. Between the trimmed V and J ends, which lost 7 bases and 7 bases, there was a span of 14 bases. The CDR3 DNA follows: TGTGCCAGCACAGTTTCGTCGGGGAATGAGCAGTTCTTC. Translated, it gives CASTVSSGNEQFF.

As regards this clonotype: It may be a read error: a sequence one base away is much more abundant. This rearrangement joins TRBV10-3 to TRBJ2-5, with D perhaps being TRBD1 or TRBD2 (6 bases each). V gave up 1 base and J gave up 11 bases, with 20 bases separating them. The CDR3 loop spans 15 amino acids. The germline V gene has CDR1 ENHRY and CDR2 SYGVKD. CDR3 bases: TGTGCCATCAGTGAGTACAGGGATGGAGGGAATGAGCAGTACTTC. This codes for CAISEYRDGGNEQYF.

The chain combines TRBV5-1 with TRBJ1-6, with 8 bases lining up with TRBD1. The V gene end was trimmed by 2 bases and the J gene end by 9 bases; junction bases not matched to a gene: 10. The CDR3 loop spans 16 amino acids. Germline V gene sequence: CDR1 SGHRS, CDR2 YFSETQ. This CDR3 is CASSLYSDRAGSPLHF. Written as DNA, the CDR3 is TGCGCCAGCAGCTTATATTCGGACAGGGCGGGTTCACCCCTCCACTTT.

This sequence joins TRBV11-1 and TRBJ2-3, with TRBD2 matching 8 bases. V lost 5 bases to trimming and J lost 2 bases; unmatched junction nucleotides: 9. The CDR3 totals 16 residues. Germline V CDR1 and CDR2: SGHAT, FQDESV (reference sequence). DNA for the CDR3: TGTGCCAGCAGCATGAAACTAGCGGAGCCCACAGATACGCAGTATTTT. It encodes CASSMKLAEPTDTQYF.

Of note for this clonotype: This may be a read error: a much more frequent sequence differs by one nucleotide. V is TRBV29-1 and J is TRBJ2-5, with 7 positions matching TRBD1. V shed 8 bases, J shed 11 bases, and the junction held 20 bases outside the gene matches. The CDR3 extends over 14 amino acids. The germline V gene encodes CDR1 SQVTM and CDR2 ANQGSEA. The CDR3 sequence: CSTLGQTSYNEQYF. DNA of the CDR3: TGCAGCACGCTGGGACAGACCTCGTACAATGAGCAGTACTTC.

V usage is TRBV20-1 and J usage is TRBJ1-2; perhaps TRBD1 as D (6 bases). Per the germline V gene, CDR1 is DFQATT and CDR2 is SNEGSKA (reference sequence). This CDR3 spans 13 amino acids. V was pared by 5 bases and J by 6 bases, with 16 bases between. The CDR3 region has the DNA TGCAGTGCTCTCACCAGGGGCCGGAATGGCTACACCTTC. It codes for CSALTRGRNGYTF.

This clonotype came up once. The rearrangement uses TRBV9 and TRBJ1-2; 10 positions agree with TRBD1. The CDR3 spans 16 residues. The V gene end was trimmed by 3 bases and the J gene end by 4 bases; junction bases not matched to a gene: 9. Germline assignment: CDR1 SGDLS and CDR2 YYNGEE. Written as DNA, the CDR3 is TGTGCCAGCAGCGCGGGACAGGGGAGCGGCTCCTATGGCTACACCTTC. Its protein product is CASSAGQGSGSYGYTF.